The 9 T cell receptor beta chains below come from one sample, sequenced in a study of shared clonotypes between healthy human individuals. Method: immunoSEQ multiplex PCR; TCRdb's copy keeps in-frame clones and lacks some. The profile covers a few million clones, with more than 80% appearing a single time and about 0.13% taken by the ten largest. The sequenced sample consisted of naive CD4+ T cells sorted from blood. Subset indicated: CD45RA+ positively selected. The source is a man aged 18-30 years in good health.

The count of this clone is one. This sequence joins TRBV5-1 and TRBJ2-7, with D hard to call. Germline CDR1 SGHRS, CDR2 YFSETQ. The CDR3 has 14 amino acids. Trimming removed 7 bases at V and 1 base at J, with 15 bases between. This CDR3 is CASAPISGSYEQYF. CDR3 DNA: TGCGCCAGCGCTCCGATTTCAGGATCCTACGAGCAGTACTTC.

The chain links TRBV5-3 to TRBJ1-5; tentative D call: TRBD1 (5 bases). TRBV5-3 has ORF status, its function being uncertain. This CDR3 is built from 15 residues. The V gene lost 0 bases and the J gene lost 5 bases, with 12 bases spanning the gap. CDR3 DNA sequence: TGTGCCAGAAGCTTGGGACAGCGAAGCGATCAGCCCCAGCATTTT. Encoded protein: CARSLGQRSDQPQHF.

This clone was recorded only once. The chain joins TRBV5-1 to TRBJ1-6, with D uncertain. The V gene lost 6 bases and the J gene lost 4 bases, with 11 bases spanning the gap. This CDR3 has 14 amino acids. CDR1 is SGHRS, CDR2 YFSETQ, per germline. DNA of the CDR3: TGCGCCAGCAACCAAGGAGATTATAATTCACCCCTCCACTTT. Protein product: CASNQGDYNSPLHF.

V is TRBV5-8 and J is TRBJ2-7; 11 bases are shared with TRBD2. The CDR3 is 16 residues long. Germline loops: CDR1 SGHTS, CDR2 YDEGEE. The trim removed 3 bases at V and 1 base at J, leaving 6 bases unmatched. The CDR3 coding sequence is TGTGCCAGCAGCTCCGAAAGGACTAGCGGGTCCTACGAGCAGTACTTC. This encodes CASSSERTSGSYEQYF.

The rearrangement links TRBV7-9 to TRBJ2-7, with D unclear. The CDR3 is made up of 14 amino acids. The V and J ends lost 2 bases and 2 bases respectively, with 10 bases between them. CDR1 is SEHNR and CDR2 is FQNEAQ in the germline V gene (reference sequence). CDR3 in DNA: TGTGCCAGCAGCTTATCGACATTAGCCTACGAGCAGTACTTC. This codes for CASSLSTLAYEQYF.

The gene calls are TRBV11-2 and TRBJ2-5, with TRBD1 matching over 9 bases. The V and J ends lost 1 base and 4 bases, in that order; junction bases with no gene match: 10. CDR1 is SGHAT, CDR2 FQNNGV, per germline. CDR3 size: 17 residues. The CDR3: CASSLVQDRGYAETQYF. CDR3 sequence (DNA): TGTGCCAGCAGCTTAGTCCAGGACAGGGGTTATGCAGAGACCCAGTACTTC.

Points on this clone: This same CDR3 is encoded by further DNA sequences in the sample. The chain couples TRBV5-1 to TRBJ2-5, with unresolved D. From germline, CDR1 is SGHRS and CDR2 YFSETQ. This CDR3 has 14 amino acids. V lost 0 bases, J lost 1 base, and 7 bases lay in between. CDR3 loop: CASSLGSVQETQYF. CDR3 in DNA: TGCGCCAGCAGCTTGGGCAGTGTCCAAGAGACCCAGTACTTC.

This clone was observed a single time. The chain carries TRBV10-3 and TRBJ2-3, with 10 bases fitting TRBD2. In germline, CDR1 is ENHRY, CDR2 SYGVKD. This CDR3 has 16 residues. V shed 2 bases and J 1 base; nucleotides not matched to a gene: 3. DNA of the CDR3: TGTGCCATCAGTGAGAATAGCGGGGGGCGCACAGATACGCAGTATTTT. This sequence encodes CAISENSGGRTDTQYF.

V usage is TRBV4-3 and J usage is TRBJ2-5; a weak D match, TRBD2 (6 bases). The germline CDR1 and CDR2 sequences are LGHNA and YSLEER. The CDR3 is made up of 16 amino acids. The V gene lost 1 base and the J gene lost 1 base, with 13 bases spanning the gap. The CDR3 sequence is CASSQVGGSTQETQYF. The CDR3 bases are TGCGCCAGCAGCCAAGTTGGGGGGTCCACCCAAGAGACCCAGTACTTC.